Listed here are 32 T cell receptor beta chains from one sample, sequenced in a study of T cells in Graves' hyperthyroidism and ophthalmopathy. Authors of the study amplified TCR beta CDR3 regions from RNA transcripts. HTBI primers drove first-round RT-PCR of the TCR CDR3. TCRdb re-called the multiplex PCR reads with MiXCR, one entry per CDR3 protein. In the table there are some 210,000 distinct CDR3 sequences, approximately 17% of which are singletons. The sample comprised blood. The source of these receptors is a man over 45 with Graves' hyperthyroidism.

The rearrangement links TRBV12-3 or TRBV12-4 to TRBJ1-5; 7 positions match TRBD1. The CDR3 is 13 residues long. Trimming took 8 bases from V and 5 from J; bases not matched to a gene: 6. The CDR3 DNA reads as TGTGCCAGCGATCCGACAGGGTATCAGCCCCAGCATTTT. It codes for CASDPTGYQPQHF.

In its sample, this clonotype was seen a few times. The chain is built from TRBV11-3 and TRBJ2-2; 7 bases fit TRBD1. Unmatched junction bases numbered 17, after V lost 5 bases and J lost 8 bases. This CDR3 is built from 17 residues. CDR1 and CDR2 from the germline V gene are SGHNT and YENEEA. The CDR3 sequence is CASSPDPGTALKGELFF. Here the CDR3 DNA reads TGTGCCAGCAGCCCAGACCCCGGGACAGCTTTGAAGGGGGAGCTGTTTTTT. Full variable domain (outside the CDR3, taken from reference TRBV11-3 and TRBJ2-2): EAGVVQSPRYKIIEKKQPVAFWCNPISGHNTLYWYLQNLGQGPELLIRYENEEAVDDSQLPKDRFSAERLKGVDSTLKIQPAELGDSAVYLCASSPDPGTALKGELFFGEGSRLTVL.

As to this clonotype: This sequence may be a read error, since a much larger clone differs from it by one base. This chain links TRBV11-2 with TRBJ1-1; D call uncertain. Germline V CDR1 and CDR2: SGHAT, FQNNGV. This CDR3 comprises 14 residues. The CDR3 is CTSSLDGEGTGAFF. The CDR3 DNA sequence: TGTACCAGCAGCTTAGATGGTGAGGGCACTGGAGCTTTCTTT. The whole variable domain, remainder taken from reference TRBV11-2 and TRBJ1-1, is EAGVAQSPRYKIIEKRQSVAFWCNPISGHATLYWYQQILGQGPKLLIQFQNNGVVDDSQLPKDRFSAERLKGVDSTLKIQPAKLEDSAVYLCTSSLDGEGTGAFFGQGTRLTVV.

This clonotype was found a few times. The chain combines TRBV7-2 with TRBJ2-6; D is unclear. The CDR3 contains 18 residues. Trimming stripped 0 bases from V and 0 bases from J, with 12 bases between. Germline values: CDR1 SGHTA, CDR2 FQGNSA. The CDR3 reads CASSLALLGSSGANVLTF. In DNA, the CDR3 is TGTGCCAGCAGCTTAGCGTTGTTGGGTAGCTCTGGGGCCAACGTCCTGACTTTC. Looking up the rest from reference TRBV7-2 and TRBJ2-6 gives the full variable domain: GAGVSQSPSNKVTEKGKDVELRCDPISGHTALYWYRQSLGQGLEFLIYFQGNSAPDKSGLPSDRFSAERTGGSVSTLTIQRTQQEDSAVYLCASSLALLGSSGANVLTFGAGSRLTVL.

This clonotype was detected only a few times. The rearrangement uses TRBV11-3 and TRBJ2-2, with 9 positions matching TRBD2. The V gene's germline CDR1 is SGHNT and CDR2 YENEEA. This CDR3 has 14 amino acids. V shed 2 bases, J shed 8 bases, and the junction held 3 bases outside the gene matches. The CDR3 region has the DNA TGTGCCAGCAGCTTATACCTAGCGGGGGGGGAGCTGTTTTTT. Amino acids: CASSLYLAGGELFF. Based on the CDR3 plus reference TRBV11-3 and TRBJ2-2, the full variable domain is EAGVVQSPRYKIIEKKQPVAFWCNPISGHNTLYWYLQNLGQGPELLIRYENEEAVDDSQLPKDRFSAERLKGVDSTLKIQPAELGDSAVYLCASSLYLAGGELFFGEGSRLTVL.

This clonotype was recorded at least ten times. The CDR3 bases are TGTGCCAGCACCCCCGCGCTAGCTGAGAACACCGGGGAGCTGTTTTTT. Its protein product is CASTPALAENTGELFF. The V gene is TRBV2, the J gene TRBJ2-2, with a tentative D call TRBD2 (5 bases). V lost 7 bases and J lost 1, with 16 bases in between. The germline V gene encodes CDR1 SNHLY and CDR2 FYNNEI. This CDR3 is built from 16 residues.

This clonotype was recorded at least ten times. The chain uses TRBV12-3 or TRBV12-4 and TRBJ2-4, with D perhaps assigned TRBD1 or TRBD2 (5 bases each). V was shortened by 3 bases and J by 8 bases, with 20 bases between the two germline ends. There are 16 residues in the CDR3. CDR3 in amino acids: CASSLARGPEGDIQYF. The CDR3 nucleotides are TGTGCCAGCAGTTTGGCTCGGGGACCTGAAGGGGACATTCAGTACTTC.

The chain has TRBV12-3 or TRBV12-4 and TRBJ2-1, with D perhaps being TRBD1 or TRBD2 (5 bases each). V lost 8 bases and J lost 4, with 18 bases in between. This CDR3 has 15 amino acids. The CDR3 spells CASGKTPGQYNEQFF. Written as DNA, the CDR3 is TGTGCCAGCGGCAAGACTCCGGGGCAATACAATGAGCAGTTCTTC.

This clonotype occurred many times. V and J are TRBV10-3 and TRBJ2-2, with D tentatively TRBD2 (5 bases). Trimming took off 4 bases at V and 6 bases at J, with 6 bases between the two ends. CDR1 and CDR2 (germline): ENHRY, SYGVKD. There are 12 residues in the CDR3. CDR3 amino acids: CAISGGSGELFF. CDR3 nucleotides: TGTGCCATCAGTGGAGGGTCCGGGGAGCTGTTTTTT.

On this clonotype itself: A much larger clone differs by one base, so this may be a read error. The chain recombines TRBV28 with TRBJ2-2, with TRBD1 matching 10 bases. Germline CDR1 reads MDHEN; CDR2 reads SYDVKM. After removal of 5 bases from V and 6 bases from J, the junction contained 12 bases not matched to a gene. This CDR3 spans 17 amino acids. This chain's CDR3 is CASSGRPGQGTAGELFF. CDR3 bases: TGTGCCAGCAGTGGACGACCGGGACAGGGGACCGCCGGGGAGCTGTTTTTT.

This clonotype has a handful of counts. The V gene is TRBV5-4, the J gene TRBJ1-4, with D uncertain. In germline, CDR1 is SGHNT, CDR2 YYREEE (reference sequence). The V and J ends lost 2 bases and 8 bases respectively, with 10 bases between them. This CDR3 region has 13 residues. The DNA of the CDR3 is TGTGCCAGCAGCTTAGGGCCGGAGGAAAAACTGTTTTTT. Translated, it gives CASSLGPEEKLFF.

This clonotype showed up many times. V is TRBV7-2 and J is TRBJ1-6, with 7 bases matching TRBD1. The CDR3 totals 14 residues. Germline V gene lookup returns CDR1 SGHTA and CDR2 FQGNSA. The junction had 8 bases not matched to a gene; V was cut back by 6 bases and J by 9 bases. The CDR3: CASSNRGGSSPLHF. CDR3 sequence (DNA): TGTGCCAGCAGTAACAGGGGAGGGAGTTCACCCCTCCACTTT.

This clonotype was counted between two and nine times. Written as DNA, the CDR3 is TGCGCCAGCAGCCAAGGGATAGCGGGACCAACGGGCAATGAGCAGTTCTTC. Amino acids: CASSQGIAGPTGNEQFF. V is TRBV4-1 and J is TRBJ2-1, with 8 positions matching TRBD2. The CDR3 extends over 17 amino acids. Trimming cost V 1 base and J 6 bases; bases outside gene matches: 11. Germline values: CDR1 MGHRA, CDR2 YSYEKL.

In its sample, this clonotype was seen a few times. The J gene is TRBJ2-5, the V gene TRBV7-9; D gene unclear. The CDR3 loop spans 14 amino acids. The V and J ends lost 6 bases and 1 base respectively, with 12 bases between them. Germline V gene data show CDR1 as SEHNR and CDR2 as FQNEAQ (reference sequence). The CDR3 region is CASSYMTRQETQYF. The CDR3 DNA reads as TGTGCCAGCAGTTATATGACACGCCAAGAGACCCAGTACTTC.

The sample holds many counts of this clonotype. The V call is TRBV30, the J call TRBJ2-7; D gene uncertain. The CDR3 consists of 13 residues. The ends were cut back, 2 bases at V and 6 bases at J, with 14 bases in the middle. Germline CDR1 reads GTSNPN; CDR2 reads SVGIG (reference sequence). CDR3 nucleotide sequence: TGTGCCTGGAGTACACGGGTTGTGAGCGAGCAGTACTTC. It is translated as CAWSTRVVSEQYF.

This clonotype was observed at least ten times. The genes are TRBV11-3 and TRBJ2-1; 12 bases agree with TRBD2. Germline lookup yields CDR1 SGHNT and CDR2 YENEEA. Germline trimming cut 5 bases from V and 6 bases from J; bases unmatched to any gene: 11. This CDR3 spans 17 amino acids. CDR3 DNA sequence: TGTGCCAGCAGCCCTTGGCTAGCGGGAGGGCTATTCAATGAGCAGTTCTTC. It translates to CASSPWLAGGLFNEQFF.

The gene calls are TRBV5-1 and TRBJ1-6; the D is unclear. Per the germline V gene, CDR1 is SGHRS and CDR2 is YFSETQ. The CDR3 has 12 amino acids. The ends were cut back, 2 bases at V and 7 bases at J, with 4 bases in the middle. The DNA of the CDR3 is TGCGCCAGCAGCTTAGGGAATTCACCCCTCCACTTT. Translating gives CASSLGNSPLHF.

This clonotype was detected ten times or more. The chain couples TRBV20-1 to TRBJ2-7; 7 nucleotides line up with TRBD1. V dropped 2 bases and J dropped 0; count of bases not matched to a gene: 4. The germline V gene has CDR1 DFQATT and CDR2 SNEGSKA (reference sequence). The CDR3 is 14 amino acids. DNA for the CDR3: TGCAGTGCTAGATATCACAGGGGCTCCTACGAGCAGTACTTC. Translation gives CSARYHRGSYEQYF.

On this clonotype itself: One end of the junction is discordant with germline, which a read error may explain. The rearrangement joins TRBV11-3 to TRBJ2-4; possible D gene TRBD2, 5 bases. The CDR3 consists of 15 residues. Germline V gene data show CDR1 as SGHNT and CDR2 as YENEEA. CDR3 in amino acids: CASSLEGLAKSIQYF. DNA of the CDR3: TGTGCCAGCAGCTTAGAGGGTCTAGCCAAAAGCATTCAGTACTTC.

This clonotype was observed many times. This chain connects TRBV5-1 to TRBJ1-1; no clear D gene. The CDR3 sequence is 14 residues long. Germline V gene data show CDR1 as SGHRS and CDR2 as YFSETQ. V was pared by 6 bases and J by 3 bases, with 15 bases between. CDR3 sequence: CASTTAVGDTEAFF. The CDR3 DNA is TGCGCCAGCACTACCGCAGTGGGAGACACTGAAGCTTTCTTT.

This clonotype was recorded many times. The DNA of the CDR3 is TGTGCCAGCAGTTCAGGGGACAGAGAGACCCAGTACTTC. Translating gives CASSSGDRETQYF. The chain joins TRBV28 to TRBJ2-5; 7 nucleotides align to TRBD1. The CDR3 extends over 13 amino acids. CDR1 is MDHEN, CDR2 SYDVKM, per germline. Losses at the gene ends were 4 bases for V and 4 bases for J; bases not matched to a gene: 3.

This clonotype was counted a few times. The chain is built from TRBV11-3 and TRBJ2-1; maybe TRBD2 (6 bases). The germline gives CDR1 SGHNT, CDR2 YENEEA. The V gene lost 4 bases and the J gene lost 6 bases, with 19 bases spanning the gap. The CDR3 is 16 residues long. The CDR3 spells CASSSRESSVLNEQFF. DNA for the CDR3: TGTGCCAGCAGCTCCCGAGAATCTAGCGTACTCAATGAGCAGTTCTTC. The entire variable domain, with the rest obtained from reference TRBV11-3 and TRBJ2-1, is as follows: EAGVVQSPRYKIIEKKQPVAFWCNPISGHNTLYWYLQNLGQGPELLIRYENEEAVDDSQLPKDRFSAERLKGVDSTLKIQPAELGDSAVYLCASSSRESSVLNEQFFGPGTRLTVL.

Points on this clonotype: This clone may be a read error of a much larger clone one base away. The DNA of the CDR3 is TGTGCCAGCAGCGACAAGACAGGGGCGGCCACTGAAGCTTTCTTT. It codes for CASSDKTGAATEAFF. The chain links TRBV7-2 to TRBJ1-1, with TRBD1 matching over 8 bases. Germline-derived CDR1 and CDR2 are SGHTA and FQGNSA. The V and J ends lost 5 bases and 4 bases, in that order; junction bases with no gene match: 9. The CDR3 totals 15 residues.

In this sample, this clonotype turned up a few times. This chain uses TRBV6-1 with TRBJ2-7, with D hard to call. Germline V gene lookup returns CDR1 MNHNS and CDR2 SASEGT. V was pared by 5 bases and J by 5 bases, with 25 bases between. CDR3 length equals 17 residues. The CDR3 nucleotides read TGTGCCAGCAGTTTAATACCATTTCCCGAAGCCACCAACGAGCAGTACTTC. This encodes CASSLIPFPEATNEQYF.

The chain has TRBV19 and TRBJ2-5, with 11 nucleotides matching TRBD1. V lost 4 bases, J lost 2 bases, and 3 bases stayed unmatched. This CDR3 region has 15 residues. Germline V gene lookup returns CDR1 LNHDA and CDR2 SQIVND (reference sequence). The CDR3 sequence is CASSTGQGVQETQYF. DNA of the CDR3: TGTGCCAGTAGTACGGGACAGGGGGTACAAGAGACCCAGTACTTC.

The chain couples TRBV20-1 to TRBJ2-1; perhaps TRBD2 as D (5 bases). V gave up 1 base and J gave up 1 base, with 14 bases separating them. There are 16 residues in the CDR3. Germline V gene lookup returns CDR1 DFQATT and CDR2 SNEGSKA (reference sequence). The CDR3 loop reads CSARGGAERSYNEQFF. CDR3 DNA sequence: TGCAGTGCTAGAGGTGGAGCGGAGAGATCCTACAATGAGCAGTTCTTC.

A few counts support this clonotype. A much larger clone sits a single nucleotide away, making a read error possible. This CDR3 is CASNLGGGPRTTYEQYF. In DNA, the CDR3 is TGTGCCAGCAACTTGGGCGGGGGCCCGCGCACCACCTACGAGCAGTACTTC. The chain recombines TRBV11-2 with TRBJ2-7; TRBD2 is a possible D gene (7 bases). Germline V gives CDR1 SGHAT, CDR2 FQNNGV. Between the trimmed V and J ends, which lost 7 bases and 2 bases, there was a span of 24 bases. The CDR3 totals 17 residues.

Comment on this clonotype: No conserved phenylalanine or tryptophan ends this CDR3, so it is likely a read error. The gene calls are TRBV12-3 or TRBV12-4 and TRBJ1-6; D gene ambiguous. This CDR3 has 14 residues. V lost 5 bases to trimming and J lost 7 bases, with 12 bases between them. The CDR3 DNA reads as TGTGCCAGCAGTCGGACCGGCCTCAATTCACCCCTCCACCTT. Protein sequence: CASSRTGLNSPLHL.

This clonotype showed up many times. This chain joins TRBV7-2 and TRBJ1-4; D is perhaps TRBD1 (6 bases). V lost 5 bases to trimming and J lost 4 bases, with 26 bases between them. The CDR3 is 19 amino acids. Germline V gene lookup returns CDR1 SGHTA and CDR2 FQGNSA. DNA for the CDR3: TGTGCCAGCAGCCCCACTTCACCGTTTGCGGGGGGCCTTAATGAAAAACTGTTTTTT. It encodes CASSPTSPFAGGLNEKLFF.

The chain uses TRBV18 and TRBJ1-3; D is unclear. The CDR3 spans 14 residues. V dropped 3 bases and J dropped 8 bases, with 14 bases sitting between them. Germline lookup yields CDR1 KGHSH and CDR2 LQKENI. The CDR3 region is CASSPESLRDTIYF. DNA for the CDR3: TGTGCCAGCTCACCGGAGTCATTGCGAGACACCATATATTTT.

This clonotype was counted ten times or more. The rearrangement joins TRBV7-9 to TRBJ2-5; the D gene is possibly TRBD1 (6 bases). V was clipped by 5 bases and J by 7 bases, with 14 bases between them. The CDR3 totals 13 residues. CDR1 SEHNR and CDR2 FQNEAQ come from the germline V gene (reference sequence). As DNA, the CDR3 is TGTGCCAGCAGCCCCCGGGACACCATGACCCAGTACTTC. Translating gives CASSPRDTMTQYF. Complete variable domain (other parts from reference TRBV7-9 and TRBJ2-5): DTGVSQNPRHKITKRGQNVTFRCDPISEHNRLYWYRQTLGQGPEFLTYFQNEAQLEKSRLLSDRFSAERPKGSFSTLEIQRTEQGDSAMYLCASSPRDTMTQYFGPGTRLLVL.

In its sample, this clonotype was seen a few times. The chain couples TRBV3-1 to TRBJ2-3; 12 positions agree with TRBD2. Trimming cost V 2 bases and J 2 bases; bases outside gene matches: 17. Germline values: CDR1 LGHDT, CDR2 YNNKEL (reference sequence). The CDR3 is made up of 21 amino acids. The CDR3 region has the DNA TGTGCCAGCAGCCAATCTTACCTAGCGGGAGGGCCCTTACAGACCACAGATACGCAGTATTTT. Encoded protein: CASSQSYLAGGPLQTTDTQYF.